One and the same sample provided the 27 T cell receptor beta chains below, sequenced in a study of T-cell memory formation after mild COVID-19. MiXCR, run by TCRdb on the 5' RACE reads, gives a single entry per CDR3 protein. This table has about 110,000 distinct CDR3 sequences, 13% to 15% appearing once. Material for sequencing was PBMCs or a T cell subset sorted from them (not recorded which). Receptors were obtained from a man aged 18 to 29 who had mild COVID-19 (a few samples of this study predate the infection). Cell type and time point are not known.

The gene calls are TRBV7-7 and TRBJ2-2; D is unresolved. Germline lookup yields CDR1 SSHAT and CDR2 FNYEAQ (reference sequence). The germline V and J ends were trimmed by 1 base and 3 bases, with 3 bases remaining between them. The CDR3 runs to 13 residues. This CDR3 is CASSLDYTGELFF. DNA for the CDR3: TGTGCCAGCAGCTTAGACTACACCGGGGAGCTGTTTTTT.

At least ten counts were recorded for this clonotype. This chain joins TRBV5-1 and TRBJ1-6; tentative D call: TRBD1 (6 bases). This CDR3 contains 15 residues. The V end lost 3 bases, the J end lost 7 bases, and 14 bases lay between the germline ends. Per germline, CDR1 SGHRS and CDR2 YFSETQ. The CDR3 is CASSSLQGTNSPLHF. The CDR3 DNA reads TGCGCCAGCAGCTCACTGCAGGGGACGAATTCACCCCTCCACTTT. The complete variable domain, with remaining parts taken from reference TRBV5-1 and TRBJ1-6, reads KAGVTQTPRYLIKTRGQQVTLSCSPISGHRSVSWYQQTPGQGLQFLFEYFSETQRNKGNFPGRFSGRQFSNSRSEMNVSTLELGDSALYLCASSSLQGTNSPLHFGNGTRLTVT.

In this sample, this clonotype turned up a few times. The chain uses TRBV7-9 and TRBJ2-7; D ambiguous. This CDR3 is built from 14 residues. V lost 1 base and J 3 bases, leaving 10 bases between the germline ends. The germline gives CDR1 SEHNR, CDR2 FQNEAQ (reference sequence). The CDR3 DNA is TGTGCCAGCAGCTTAGAAGGGTATGTCTACGAGCAGTACTTC. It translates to CASSLEGYVYEQYF.

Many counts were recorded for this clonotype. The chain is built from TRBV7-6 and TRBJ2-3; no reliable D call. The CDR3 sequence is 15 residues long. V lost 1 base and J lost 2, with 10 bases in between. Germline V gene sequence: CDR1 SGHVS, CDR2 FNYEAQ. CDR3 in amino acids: CASSLEGDATDTQYF. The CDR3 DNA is TGTGCCAGCAGCTTAGAGGGTGACGCCACAGATACGCAGTATTTT.

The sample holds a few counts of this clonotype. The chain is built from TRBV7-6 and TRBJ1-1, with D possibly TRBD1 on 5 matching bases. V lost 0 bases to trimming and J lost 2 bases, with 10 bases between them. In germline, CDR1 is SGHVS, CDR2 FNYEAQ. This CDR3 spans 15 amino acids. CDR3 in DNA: TGTGCCAGCAGCTTAGCAGGGACCCTAAACACTGAAGCTTTCTTT. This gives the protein CASSLAGTLNTEAFF.

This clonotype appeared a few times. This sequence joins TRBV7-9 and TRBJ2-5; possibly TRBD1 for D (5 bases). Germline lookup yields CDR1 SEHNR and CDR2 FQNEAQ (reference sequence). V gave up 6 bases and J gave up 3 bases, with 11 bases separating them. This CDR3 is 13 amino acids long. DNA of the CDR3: TGTGCCAGCAGGTCGACAGAAGAAGAGACCCAGTACTTC. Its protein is CASRSTEEETQYF.

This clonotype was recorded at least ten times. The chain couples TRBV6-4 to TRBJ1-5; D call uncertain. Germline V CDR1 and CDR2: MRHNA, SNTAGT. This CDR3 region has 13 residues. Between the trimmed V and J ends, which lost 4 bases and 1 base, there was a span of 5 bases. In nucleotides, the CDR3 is TGTGCCAGCAGTGCCGGGAGCAATCAGCCCCAGCATTTT. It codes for CASSAGSNQPQHF.

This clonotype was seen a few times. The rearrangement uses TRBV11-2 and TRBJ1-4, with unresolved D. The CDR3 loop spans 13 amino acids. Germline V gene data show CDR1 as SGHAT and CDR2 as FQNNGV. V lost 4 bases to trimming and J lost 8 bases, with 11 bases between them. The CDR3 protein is CASSWSGEEKLFF. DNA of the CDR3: TGTGCCAGCAGCTGGTCGGGTGAAGAAAAACTGTTTTTT. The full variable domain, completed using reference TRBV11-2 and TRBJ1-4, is EAGVAQSPRYKIIEKRQSVAFWCNPISGHATLYWYQQILGQGPKLLIQFQNNGVVDDSQLPKDRFSAERLKGVDSTLKIQPAKLEDSAVYLCASSWSGEEKLFFGSGTQLSVL.

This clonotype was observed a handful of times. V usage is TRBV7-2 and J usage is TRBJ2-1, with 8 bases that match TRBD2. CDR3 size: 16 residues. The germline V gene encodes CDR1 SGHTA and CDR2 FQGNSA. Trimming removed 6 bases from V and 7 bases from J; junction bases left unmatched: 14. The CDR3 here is CASRGRAAGGRNEQFF. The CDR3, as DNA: TGTGCCAGCAGAGGACGCGCGGCGGGGGGTAGGAATGAGCAGTTCTTC.

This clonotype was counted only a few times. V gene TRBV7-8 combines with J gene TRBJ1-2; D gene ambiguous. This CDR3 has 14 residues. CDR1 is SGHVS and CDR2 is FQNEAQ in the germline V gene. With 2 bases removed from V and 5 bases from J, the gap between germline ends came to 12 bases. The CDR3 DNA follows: TGTGCCAGCAGCTTAAGTGGGCGACGGTATGGCTACACCTTC. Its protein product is CASSLSGRRYGYTF.

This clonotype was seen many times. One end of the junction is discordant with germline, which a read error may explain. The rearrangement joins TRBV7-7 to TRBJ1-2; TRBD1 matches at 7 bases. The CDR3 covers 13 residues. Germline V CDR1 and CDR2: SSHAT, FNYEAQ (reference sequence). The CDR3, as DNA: TGTGCTAGCAGCCAAATAGGGGGCGATGGCTACACCTTC. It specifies CASSQIGGDGYTF.

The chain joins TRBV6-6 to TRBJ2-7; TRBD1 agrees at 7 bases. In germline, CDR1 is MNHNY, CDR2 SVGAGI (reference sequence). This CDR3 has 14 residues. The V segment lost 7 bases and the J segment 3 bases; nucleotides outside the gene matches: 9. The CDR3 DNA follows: TGTGCCAGCACCGAGGCAAGGGGGCTCTACGAGCAGTACTTC. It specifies CASTEARGLYEQYF.

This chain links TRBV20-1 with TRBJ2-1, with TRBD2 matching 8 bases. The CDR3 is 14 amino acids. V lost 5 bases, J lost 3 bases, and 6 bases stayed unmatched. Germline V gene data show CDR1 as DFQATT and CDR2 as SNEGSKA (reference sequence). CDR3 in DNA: TGCAGTGCTGTCGAGCGGGGGAACTACAATGAGCAGTTCTTC. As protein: CSAVERGNYNEQFF.

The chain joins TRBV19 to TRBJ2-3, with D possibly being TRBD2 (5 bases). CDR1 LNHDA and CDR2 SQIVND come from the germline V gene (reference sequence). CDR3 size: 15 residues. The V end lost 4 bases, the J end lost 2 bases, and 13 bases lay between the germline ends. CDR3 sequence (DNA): TGTGCCAGTAGTACCACCGAGCGGCTCACAGATACGCAGTATTTT. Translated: CASSTTERLTDTQYF.

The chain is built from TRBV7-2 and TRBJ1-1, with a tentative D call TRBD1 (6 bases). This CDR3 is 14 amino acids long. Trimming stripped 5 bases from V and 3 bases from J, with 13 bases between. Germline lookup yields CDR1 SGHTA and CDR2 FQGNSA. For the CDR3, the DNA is TGTGCCAGCAGCAGGGTAGGGGGAGACACTGAAGCTTTCTTT. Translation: CASSRVGGDTEAFF.

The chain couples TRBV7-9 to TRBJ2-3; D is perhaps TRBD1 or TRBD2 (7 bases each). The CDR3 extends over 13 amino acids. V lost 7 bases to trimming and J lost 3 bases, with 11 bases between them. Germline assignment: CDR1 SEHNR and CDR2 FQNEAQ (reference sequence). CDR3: CASNRGGTDTQYF. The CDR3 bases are TGTGCCAGCAACAGGGGAGGGACAGATACGCAGTATTTT.

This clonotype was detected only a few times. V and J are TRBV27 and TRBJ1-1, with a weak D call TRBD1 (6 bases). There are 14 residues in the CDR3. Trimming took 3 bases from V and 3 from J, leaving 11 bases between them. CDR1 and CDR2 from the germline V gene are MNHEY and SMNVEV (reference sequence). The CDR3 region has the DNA TGTGCCAGCAGTTTGTCAGGGACATACACTGAAGCTTTCTTT. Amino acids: CASSLSGTYTEAFF.

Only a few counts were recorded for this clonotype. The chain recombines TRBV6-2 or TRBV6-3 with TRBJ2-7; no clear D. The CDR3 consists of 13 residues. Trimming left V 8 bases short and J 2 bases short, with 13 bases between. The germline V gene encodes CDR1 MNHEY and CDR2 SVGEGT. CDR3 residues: CASGGLLAYEQYV. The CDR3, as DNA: TGTGCCAGCGGTGGCCTTCTTGCCTACGAGCAGTACGTC.

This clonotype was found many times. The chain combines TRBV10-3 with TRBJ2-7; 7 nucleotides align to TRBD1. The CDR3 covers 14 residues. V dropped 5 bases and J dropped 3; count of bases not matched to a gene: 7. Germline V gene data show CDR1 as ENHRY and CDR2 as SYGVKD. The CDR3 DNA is TGTGCCATCAGTCGAGACAGGGTACACTACGAGCAGTACGTC. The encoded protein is CAISRDRVHYEQYV.

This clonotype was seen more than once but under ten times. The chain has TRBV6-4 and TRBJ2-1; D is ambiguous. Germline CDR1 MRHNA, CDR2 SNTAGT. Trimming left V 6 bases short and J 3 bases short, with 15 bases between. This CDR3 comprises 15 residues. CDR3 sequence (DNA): TGTGCCAGCAGCGTAGATGGTAACGACTACAATGAGCAGTTCTTC. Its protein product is CASSVDGNDYNEQFF.

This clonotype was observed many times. In DNA, the CDR3 is TGTGCCAGCAGTTCTAGCGGGGGACGGAGCACAGATACGCAGTATTTT. It specifies CASSSSGGRSTDTQYF. The rearrangement uses TRBV11-1 and TRBJ2-3; 10 nucleotides match TRBD2. CDR3 length equals 16 residues. Germline trimming cut 6 bases from V and 0 bases from J; bases unmatched to any gene: 6. Germline V gene sequence: CDR1 SGHAT, CDR2 FQDESV (reference sequence). Looking up the rest from reference TRBV11-1 and TRBJ2-3 gives the full variable domain: EAEVAQSPRYKITEKSQAVAFWCDPISGHATLYWYRQILGQGPELLVQFQDESVVDDSQLPKDRFSAERLKGVDSTLKIQPAELGDSAMYLCASSSSGGRSTDTQYFGPGTRLTVL.

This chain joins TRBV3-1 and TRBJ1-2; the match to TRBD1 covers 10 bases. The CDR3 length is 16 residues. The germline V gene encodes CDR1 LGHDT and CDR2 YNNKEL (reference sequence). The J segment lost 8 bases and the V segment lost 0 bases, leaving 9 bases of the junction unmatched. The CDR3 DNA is TGTGCCAGCAGCCAAGATATATCCGGACAGGGGGAAGGCTACACCTTC. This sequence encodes CASSQDISGQGEGYTF.

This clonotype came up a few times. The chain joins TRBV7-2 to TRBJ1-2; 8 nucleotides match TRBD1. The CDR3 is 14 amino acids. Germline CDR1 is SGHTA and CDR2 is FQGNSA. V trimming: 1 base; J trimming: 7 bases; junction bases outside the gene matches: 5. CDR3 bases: TGTGCCAGCAGCTTAGTAGGGACAGGCGTTGGCTACACCTTC. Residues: CASSLVGTGVGYTF.

CDR3 DNA: TGCGCCAGCAGCCAAGAAGGCAAGGGCCGGGACACTGAAGCTTTCTTT. The encoded protein is CASSQEGKGRDTEAFF. This chain connects TRBV4-3 to TRBJ1-1; D gene ambiguous. With 0 bases removed from V and 3 bases from J, the gap between germline ends came to 14 bases. The germline V gene has CDR1 LGHNA and CDR2 YSLEER. This CDR3 spans 16 amino acids.

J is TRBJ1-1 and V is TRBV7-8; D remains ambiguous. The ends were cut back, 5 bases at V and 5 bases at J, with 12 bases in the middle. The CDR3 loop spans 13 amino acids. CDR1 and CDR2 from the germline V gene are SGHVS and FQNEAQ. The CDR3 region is CASSGVPGTEAFF. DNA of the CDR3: TGTGCCAGCAGCGGGGTACCGGGGACTGAAGCTTTCTTT.

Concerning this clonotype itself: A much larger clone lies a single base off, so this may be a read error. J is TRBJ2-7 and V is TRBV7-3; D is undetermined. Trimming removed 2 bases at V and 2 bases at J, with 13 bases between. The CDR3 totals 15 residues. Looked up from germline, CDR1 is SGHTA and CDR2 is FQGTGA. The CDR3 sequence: CASSLLAGTTYEQYF. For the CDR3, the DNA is TGTGCCAGCAGCTTACTGGCTGGAACCACCTACGAGCAGTACTTC. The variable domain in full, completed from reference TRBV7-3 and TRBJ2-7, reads GAGVSQTPSNKVTEKGKYVELRCDPISGHTALYWYRQSLGQGPEFLIYFQGTGAADDSGLPNDRFFAVRPEGSVSTLKIQRTERGDSAVYLCASSLLAGTTYEQYFGPGTRLTVT.

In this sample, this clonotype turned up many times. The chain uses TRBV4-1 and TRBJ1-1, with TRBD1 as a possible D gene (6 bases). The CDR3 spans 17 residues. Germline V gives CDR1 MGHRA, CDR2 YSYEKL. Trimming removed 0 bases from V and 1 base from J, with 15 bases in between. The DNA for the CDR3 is TGCGCCAGCAGCCAAGAGGCGCCCGGGGGGCGGAACACTGAAGCTTTCTTT. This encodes CASSQEAPGGRNTEAFF.